This is a list of T cell receptor beta chains from one sample in a study of blood T cell repertoires in COVID-19. Clones were read by immunoSEQ multiplex PCR, and TCRdb kept only the in-frame ones, dropping some. This sample carries some 250,000 clones, about 86% of them seen once, and the ten largest clones take 6.2%. The sample taken for sequencing was peripheral blood. These TCRs come from a man in his sixties with acute or convalescent COVID-19. Both conserved end residues are part of each CDR3. Each record gives: J gene, V gene, CDR3 protein.

TRBJ1-6 TRBV11-2 CASSSRRRDSSSYNSPLHF
TRBJ1-2 TRBV27 CASSLAGTAPNYGYTF
TRBJ2-7 TRBV28 CASSETGQGAEQYF
TRBJ1-5 TRBV19 CASSKPRGSGSNQPQHF
TRBJ2-5 TRBV10-3 CAISESRGPGQETQYF
TRBJ2-1 TRBV6-2/TRBV6-3 CASSLLTGLAYNEQFF
TRBJ2-2 TRBV12-3/TRBV12-4 CASSRRGELFF
TRBJ1-4 TRBV6-5 CASRLRQGPNEKLFF
TRBJ1-1 TRBV28 CASSLGNTEAFF
TRBJ2-5 TRBV20-1 CSARSLEGYF
TRBJ2-7 TRBV6-5 CASSYSLANNYEQYF
TRBJ2-7 TRBV10-2 CASSDAGRIYEQYF
TRBJ1-4 TRBV28 CASSFSRLYANEKLFF
TRBJ1-1 TRBV19 CASTTGVIDTEAFF
TRBJ2-1 TRBV29-1 CSVVRGQGYGEQFF
TRBJ2-5 TRBV19 CASSNRDRGLGETQYF
TRBJ2-3 TRBV7-8 CASSPAGGRPPSSDTQYF
TRBJ1-3 TRBV9 CASSPDLSSGNTIYF
TRBJ2-3 TRBV13 CASSRRGWGGTDTQYF
TRBJ2-1 TRBV30 CAWSDPRRGLPKAGEQFF
TRBJ1-1 TRBV5-1 CASRGQTMNTEAFF
TRBJ1-1 TRBV7-2 CASSSNPGGFTEAFF
TRBJ2-2 TRBV2 CASSQDYTGELFF
TRBJ1-5 TRBV10-3 CAISTGQGDNQPQHF
TRBJ2-1 TRBV6-1 CASSEYGNEQFF
TRBJ1-4 TRBV28 CASSPLNSPGEKLFF
TRBJ1-4 TRBV30 CAWSFNSGNEKLFF
TRBJ2-5 TRBV14 CASSQPIGSSETQYF
TRBJ2-7 TRBV27 CASSLRGSEVPYEQYF
TRBJ2-7 TRBV7-2 CASSLAGGPREQYF
TRBJ2-7 TRBV5-1 CASHRDRDYEQYF
TRBJ2-2 TRBV5-1 CASSLVGGSSTGELFF
TRBJ1-2 TRBV11-2 CASSVGTADYGYTF
TRBJ1-6 TRBV12-3/TRBV12-4 CASSIQGDSPLHF
TRBJ1-4 TRBV3-1/TRBV3-2 CASSQDLQGLNEKLFF
TRBJ2-4 TRBV5-1 CASSLGLAPFENIQYF
TRBJ1-2 TRBV28 CASSSLSGYTF
TRBJ1-1 TRBV27 CASSVYRNTEAFF
TRBJ2-7 TRBV5-4 CASSGGSGPYEQYF
TRBJ1-6 TRBV14 CASSQTQGSSPLHF